This note documents a single T cell receptor beta chain sequence. Its antigen is as yet unknown. The sorted Tregs were CD4+CD25+CD127-/low cells. After constant-region reverse-primer amplification, full-length variable regions underwent semi-nested PCR with Nested Universal Primer A. TCRdb fed the 5' RACE reads into MiXCR, producing one record per CDR3 protein. Counted here are about 57,000 distinct CDR3 sequences, approximately 26% occurring once; the ten biggest clones make up roughly 2.3%. Overall study results and limits: The TCR gene usage of tumor memory CD4+ T cells clustered together with blood and lymph node memory CD4+ cells and with lymph node naive CD4+ cells. Greatest tumor Treg TCR overlap was with tumor naive CD4+ cells. Larger-cohort validation covered only one TCR beta V-J rearrangement.

This CDR3 is 16 amino acids long. The V segment lost 0 bases and the J segment 7 bases; nucleotides outside the gene matches: 9. Germline V gene data show CDR1 as LGHNA and CDR2 as YNFKEQ. The TCR originated in a female donor with breast cancer. Input material: tumor-infiltrating Tregs sorted from the breast tumor. This chain connects TRBV4-2 to TRBJ2-7, with 10 bases matching TRBD2. The CDR3 region has the DNA TGTGCCAGCAGCCAAGAGGGACTAGCGAAGACGAGGGAGCAGTACTTC. Protein sequence: CASSQEGLAKTREQYF.